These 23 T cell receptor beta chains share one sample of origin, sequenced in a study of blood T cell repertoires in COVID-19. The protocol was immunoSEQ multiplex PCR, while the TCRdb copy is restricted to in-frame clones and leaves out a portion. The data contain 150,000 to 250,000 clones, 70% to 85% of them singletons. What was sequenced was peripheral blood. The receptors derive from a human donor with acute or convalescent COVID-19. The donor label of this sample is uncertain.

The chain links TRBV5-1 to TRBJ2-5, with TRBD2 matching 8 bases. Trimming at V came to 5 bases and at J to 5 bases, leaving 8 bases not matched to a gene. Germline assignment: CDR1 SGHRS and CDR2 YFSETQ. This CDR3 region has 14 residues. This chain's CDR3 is CASSPSGSPETQYF. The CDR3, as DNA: TGCGCCAGCAGTCCCAGCGGGAGCCCTGAGACCCAGTACTTC.

CDR3 protein: CASSEAGGHEQYF. The CDR3 region has the DNA TGTGCCAGCAGTGAAGCAGGGGGCCACGAGCAGTACTTC. V is TRBV28 and J is TRBJ2-7; 8 nucleotides line up with TRBD1. This CDR3 is 13 amino acids long. V trimming: 5 bases; J trimming: 5 bases; junction bases outside the gene matches: 5. In germline, CDR1 is MDHEN, CDR2 SYDVKM.

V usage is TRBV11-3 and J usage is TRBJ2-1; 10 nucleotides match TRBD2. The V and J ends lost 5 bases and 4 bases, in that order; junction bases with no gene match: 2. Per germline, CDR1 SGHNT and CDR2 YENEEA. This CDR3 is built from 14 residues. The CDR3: CASSTSGNYNEQFF. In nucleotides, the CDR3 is TGTGCCAGCAGCACTAGCGGGAATTACAATGAGCAGTTCTTC.

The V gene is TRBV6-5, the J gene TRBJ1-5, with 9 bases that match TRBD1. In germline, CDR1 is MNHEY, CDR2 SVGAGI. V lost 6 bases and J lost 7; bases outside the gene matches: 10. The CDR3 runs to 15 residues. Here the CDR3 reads CASSSDRGLGQPQHF. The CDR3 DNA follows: TGTGCCAGCAGCTCCGACAGGGGGTTAGGCCAGCCCCAGCATTTT.

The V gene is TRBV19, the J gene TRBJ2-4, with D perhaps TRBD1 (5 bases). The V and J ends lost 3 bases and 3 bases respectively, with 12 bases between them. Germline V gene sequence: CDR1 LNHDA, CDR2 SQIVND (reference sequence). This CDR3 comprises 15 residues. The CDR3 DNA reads TGTGCCAGTAGTATGGTAGGGGCTGGCAAAAACATTCAGTACTTC. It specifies CASSMVGAGKNIQYF.

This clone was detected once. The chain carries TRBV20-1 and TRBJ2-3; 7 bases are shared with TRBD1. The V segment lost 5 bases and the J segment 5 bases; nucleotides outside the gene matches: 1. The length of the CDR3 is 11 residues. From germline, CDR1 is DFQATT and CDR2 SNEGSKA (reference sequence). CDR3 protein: CSARQGDTQYF. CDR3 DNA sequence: TGCAGTGCTCGACAGGGAGATACGCAGTATTTT.

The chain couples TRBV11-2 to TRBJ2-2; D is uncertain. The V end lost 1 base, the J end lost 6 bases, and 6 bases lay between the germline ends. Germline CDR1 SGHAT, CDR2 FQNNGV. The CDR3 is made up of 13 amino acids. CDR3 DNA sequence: TGTGCCAGCAGCTTAGGTAGATCCGGGGAGCTGTTTTTT. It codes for CASSLGRSGELFF.

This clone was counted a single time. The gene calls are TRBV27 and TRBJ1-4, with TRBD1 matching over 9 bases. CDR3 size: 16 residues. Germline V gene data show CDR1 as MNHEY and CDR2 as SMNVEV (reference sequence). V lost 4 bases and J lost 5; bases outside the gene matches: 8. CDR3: CASSYPGQGSNEKLFF. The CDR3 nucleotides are TGTGCCAGCAGTTACCCGGGACAGGGATCGAATGAAAAACTGTTTTTT. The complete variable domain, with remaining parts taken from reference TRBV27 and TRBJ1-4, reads EAQVTQNPRYLITVTGKKLTVTCSQNMNHEYMSWYRQDPGLGLRQIYYSMNVEVTDKGDVPEGYKVSRKEKRNFPLILESPSPNQTSLYFCASSYPGQGSNEKLFFGSGTQLSVL.

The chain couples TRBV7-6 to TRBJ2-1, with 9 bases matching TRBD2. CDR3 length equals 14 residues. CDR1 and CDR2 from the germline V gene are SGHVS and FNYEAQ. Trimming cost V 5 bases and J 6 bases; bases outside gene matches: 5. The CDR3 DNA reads TGTGCCAGCAGCCCCGGGACTAGCTCCAATGAGCAGTTCTTC. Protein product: CASSPGTSSNEQFF.

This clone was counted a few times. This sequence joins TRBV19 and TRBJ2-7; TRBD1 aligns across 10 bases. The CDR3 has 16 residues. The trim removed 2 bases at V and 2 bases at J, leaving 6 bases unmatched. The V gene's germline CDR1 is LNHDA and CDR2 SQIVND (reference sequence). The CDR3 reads CASSITLGQGTYEQYF. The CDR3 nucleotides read TGTGCCAGTAGTATAACCCTGGGACAGGGGACCTACGAGCAGTACTTC.

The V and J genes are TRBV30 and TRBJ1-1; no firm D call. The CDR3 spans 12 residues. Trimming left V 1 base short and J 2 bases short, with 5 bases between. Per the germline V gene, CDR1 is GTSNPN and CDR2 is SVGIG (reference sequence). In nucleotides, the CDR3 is TGTGCCTGGAGTGAGAGAAACACTGAAGCTTTCTTT. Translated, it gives CAWSERNTEAFF.

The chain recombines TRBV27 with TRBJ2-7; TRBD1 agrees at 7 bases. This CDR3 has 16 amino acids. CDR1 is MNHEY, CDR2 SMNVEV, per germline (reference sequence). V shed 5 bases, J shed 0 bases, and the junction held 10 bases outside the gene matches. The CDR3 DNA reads TGTGCCAGCAGTCGATCCGGGACAGCGAACTCCTACGAGCAGTACTTC. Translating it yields CASSRSGTANSYEQYF.

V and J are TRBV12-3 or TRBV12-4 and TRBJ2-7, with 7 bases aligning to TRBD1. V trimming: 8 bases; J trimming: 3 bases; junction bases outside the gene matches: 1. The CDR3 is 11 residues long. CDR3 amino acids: CASGTDYEQYF. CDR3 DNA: TGTGCCAGCGGGACAGACTACGAGCAGTACTTC.

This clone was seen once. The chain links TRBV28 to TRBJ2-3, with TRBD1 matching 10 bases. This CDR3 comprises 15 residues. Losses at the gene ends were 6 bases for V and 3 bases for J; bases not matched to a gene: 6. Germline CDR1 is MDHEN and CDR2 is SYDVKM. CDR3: CASSGRQGATDTQYF. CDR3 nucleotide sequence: TGTGCCAGCAGCGGGAGACAGGGGGCAACAGATACGCAGTATTTT.

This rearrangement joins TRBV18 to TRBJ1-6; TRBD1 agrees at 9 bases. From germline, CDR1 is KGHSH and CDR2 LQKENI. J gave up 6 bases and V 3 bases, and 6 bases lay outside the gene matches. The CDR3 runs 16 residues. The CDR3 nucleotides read TGTGCCAGCTCACCCCAAAGGGGACAGGGTAATTCACCCCTCCACTTT. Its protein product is CASSPQRGQGNSPLHF. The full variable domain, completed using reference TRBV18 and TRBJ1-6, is NAGVMQNPRHLVRRRGQEARLRCSPMKGHSHVYWYRQLPEEGLKFMVYLQKENIIDESGMPKERFSAEFPKEGPSILRIQQVVRGDSAAYFCASSPQRGQGNSPLHFGNGTRLTVT.

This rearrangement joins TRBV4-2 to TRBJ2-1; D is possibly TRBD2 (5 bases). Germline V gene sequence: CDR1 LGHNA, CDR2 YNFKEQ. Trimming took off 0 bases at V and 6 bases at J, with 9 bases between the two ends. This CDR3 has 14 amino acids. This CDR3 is CASSQDASTNEQFF. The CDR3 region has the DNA TGTGCCAGCAGCCAAGATGCTAGCACCAATGAGCAGTTCTTC.

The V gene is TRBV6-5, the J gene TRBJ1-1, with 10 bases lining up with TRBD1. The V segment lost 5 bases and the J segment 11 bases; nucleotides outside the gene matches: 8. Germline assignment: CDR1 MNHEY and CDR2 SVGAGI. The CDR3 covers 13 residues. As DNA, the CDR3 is TGTGCCAGCAGTCTCCGGGACAGGGGAATTGCTTTCTTT. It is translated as CASSLRDRGIAFF.

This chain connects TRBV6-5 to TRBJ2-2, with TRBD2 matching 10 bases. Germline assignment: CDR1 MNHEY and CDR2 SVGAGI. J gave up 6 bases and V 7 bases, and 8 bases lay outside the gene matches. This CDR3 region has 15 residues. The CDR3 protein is CASTLAGVAAGELFF. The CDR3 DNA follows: TGTGCCAGCACCCTAGCGGGAGTAGCCGCCGGGGAGCTGTTTTTT.

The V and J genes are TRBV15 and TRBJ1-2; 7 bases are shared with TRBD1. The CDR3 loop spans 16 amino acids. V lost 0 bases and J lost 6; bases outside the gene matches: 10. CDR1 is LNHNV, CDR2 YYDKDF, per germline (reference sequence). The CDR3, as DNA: TGTGCCACCAGCAGAGACCGACAGGGCTCCAGTAATGGCTACACCTTC. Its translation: CATSRDRQGSSNGYTF.

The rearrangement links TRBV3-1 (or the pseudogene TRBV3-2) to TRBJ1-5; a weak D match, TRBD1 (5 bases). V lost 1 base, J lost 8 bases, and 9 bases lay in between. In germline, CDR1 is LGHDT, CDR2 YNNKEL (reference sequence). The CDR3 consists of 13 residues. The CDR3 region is CASSQGGGEPQHF. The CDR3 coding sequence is TGTGCCAGCAGCCAAGGTGGGGGGGAGCCCCAGCATTTT.

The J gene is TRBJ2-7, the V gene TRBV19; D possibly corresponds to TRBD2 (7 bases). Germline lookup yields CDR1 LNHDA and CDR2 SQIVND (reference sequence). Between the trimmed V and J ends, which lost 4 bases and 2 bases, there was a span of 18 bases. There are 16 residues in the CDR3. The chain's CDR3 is CASSRVGGLQAYEQYF. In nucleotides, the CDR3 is TGTGCCAGTAGTAGGGTCGGGGGGCTCCAAGCCTACGAGCAGTACTTC.

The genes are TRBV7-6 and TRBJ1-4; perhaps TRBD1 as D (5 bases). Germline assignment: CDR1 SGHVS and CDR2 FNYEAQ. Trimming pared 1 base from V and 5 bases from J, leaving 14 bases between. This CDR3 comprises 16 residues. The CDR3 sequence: CASSLGQSLENEKLFF. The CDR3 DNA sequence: TGTGCCAGCAGCTTAGGACAGTCTCTGGAGAATGAAAAACTGTTTTTT.

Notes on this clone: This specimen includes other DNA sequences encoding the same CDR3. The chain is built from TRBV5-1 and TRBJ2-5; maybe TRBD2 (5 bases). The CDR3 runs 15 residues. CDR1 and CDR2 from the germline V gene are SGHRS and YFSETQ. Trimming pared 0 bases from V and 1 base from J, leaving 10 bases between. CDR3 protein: CASSLEGGSQETQYF. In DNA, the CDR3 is TGCGCCAGCAGCTTGGAGGGCGGGTCCCAAGAGACCCAGTACTTC.